One sample yielded the 3 T cell receptor beta chains listed below, sequenced in a study of blood T cell repertoires in COVID-19. The assay was immunoSEQ multiplex PCR, and TCRdb's table has in-frame clones only and misses some. The sample has 300,000 to 400,000 clones; more than 80% are singletons. Source material: peripheral blood. The receptors derive from a woman aged 25 to 45 with COVID-19, enrolled during active disease.

The rearrangement joins TRBV12-5 to TRBJ1-5, with D unresolved. The germline V gene encodes CDR1 LGHNT and CDR2 FRNRAP. Trimming removed 6 bases from V and 6 bases from J, with 15 bases in between. CDR3 length: 14 amino acids. The CDR3 bases are TGTGCTAGTGGCCGGGAGTTAGGTCCTCAGCCCCAGCATTTT. This sequence encodes CASGRELGPQPQHF.

The gene calls are TRBV18 and TRBJ1-3, with no clear D. Trimming removed 6 bases from V and 0 bases from J, with 18 bases in between. Germline CDR1 KGHSH, CDR2 LQKENI. The CDR3 runs to 17 residues. CDR3 in DNA: TGTGCCAGCTCGCCAGGTCGAGGCCAATACTCTGGAAACACCATATATTTT. Protein: CASSPGRGQYSGNTIYF.

The chain uses TRBV18 and TRBJ2-3; 11 bases are a match to TRBD2. CDR1 and CDR2 (germline): KGHSH, LQKENI. V shed 5 bases and J 4 bases; nucleotides not matched to a gene: 2. The CDR3 spans 14 residues. The CDR3 loop reads CASSVTSGADTQYF. The DNA of the CDR3 is TGTGCCAGCTCAGTGACTAGCGGGGCAGATACGCAGTATTTT.